The clone carrying this T cell receptor (beta chain) was picked up one time. TRAV- and TRBV-specific primers, spanning alpha and beta chains, primed first-strand cDNA. Amplification of TCRs used a constant-region primer and V-primer adapter for about 21 PCR cycles. TCRdb re-analysed the reads in MiXCR, keeping a single row per CDR3 protein. This table has 13,000 to 15,000 distinct CDR3 sequences, 60% to 80% appearing once. The data were taken from a study of low-dose radiotherapy and immunotherapy resistance in tumors. Study-wide context: Cohort 1 was given 0.5 Gy per fraction every 2 weeks, for 6.5 Gy total. Patients received cyclophosphamide 200 mg/m2 intravenously every two weeks, the day before radiation-immunotherapy. Patients took aspirin 300 mg by mouth once daily. This continued for four cycles, starting on cycle 1 day 1.

The germline V gene encodes CDR1 SGHDT and CDR2 YYEEEE. The CDR3 is 15 residues long. V gave up 0 bases and J gave up 7 bases, with 13 bases separating them. The clonotype originates from a human donor with advanced metastatic prostate, ovarian, gallbladder or colorectal cancer (not recorded which). This table probably holds off-target reads from a library built for another chain. The chain employs TRBV5-6 and TRBJ1-4; D not certain. The CDR3, as DNA: TGTGCCAGCAGCTTGGTGGATCGAACCGGTGAAAAACTGTTTTTT. Translation gives CASSLVDRTGEKLFF.